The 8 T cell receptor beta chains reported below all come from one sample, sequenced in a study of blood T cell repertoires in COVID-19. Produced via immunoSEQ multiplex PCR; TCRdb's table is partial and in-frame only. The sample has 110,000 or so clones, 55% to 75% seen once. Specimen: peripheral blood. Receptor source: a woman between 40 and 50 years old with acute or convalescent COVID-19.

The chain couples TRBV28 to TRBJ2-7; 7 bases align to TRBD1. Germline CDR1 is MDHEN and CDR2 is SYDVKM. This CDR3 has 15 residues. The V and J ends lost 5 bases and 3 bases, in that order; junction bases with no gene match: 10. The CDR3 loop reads CASSLAGTVSYEQYF. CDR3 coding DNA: TGTGCCAGCAGTCTCGCCGGGACAGTTAGCTACGAGCAGTACTTC. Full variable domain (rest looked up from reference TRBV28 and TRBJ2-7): DVKVTQSSRYLVKRTGEKVFLECVQDMDHENMFWYRQDPGLGLRLIYFSYDVKMKEKGDIPEGYSVSREKKERFSLILESASTNQTSMYLCASSLAGTVSYEQYFGPGTRLTVT.

Here the CDR3 reads CASSLGAGQYNEQFF. In DNA, the CDR3 is TGTGCCAGCAGCTTGGGGGCAGGACAGTACAATGAGCAGTTCTTC. The chain employs TRBV7-7 and TRBJ2-1, with D possibly TRBD1 on 6 matching bases. CDR1 is SSHAT, CDR2 FNYEAQ, per germline (reference sequence). The germline V and J ends were trimmed by 3 bases and 4 bases, with 13 bases remaining between them. The CDR3 contains 15 residues.

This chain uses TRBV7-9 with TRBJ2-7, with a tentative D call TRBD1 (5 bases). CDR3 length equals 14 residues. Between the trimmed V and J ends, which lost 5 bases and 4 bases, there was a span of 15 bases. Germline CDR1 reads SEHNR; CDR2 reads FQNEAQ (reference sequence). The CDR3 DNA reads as TGTGCCAGCAGCCGCTTTGGGGCAGCTTACGAGCAGTACTTC. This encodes CASSRFGAAYEQYF.

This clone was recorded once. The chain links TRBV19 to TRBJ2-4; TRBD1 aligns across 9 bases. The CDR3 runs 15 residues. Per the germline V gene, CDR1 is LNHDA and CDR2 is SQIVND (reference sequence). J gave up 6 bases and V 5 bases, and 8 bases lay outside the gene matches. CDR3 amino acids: CASSPGTGRSNIQYF. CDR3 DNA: TGTGCCAGTAGTCCGGGGACAGGGCGTTCAAACATTCAGTACTTC.

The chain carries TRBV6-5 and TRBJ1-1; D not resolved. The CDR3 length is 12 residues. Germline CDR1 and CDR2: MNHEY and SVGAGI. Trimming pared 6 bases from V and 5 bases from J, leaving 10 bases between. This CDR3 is CASRLQQTEAFF. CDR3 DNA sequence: TGTGCCAGCAGATTACAACAGACTGAAGCTTTCTTT.

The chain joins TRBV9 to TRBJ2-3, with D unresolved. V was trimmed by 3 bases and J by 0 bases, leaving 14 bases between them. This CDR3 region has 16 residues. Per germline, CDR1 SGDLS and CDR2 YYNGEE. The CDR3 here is CASSASVVSSTDTQYF. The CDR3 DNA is TGTGCCAGCAGCGCCTCGGTCGTTTCTAGCACAGATACGCAGTATTTT.

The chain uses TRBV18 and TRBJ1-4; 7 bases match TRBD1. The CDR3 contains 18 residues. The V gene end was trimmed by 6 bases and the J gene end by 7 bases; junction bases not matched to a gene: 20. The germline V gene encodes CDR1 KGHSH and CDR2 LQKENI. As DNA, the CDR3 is TGTGCCAGCTCCCTTTACGGTGACCCGGGACAGAGAAGTGAAAAACTGTTTTTT. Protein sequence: CASSLYGDPGQRSEKLFF.

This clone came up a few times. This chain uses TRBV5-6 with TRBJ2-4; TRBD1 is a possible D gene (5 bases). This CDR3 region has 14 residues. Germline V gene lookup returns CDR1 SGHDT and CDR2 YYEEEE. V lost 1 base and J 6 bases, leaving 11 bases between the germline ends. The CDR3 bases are TGTGCCAGCAGCTTGAGGGGTCTGGGAAACATTCAGTACTTC. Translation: CASSLRGLGNIQYF. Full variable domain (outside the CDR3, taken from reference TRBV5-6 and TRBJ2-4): DAGVTQSPTHLIKTRGQQVTLRCSPKSGHDTVSWYQQALGQGPQFIFQYYEEEERQRGNFPDRFSGHQFPNYSSELNVNALLLGDSALYLCASSLRGLGNIQYFGAGTRLSVL.